The sequence of this T cell receptor (beta chain) was determined in a study of T cells after posttransplantation cyclophosphamide. Study-wide results and caveats: TRB clonality was highly associated with recipient CMV seropositivity and reactivation.

J gave up 6 bases and V 5 bases, and 8 bases lay outside the gene matches. The CDR3 covers 16 residues. Per the germline V gene, CDR1 is LNHDA and CDR2 is SQIVND (reference sequence). Points on this clone: Antigen: not known.

Repertoires were generated with immunoSEQ multiplex PCR, while TCRdb's copy carries only in-frame clones and drops some. The sample contains 45,000 to 65,000 clones, around 94% of which appear only once. The sequencing input was PBMCs. This TCR was sampled from a woman aged 25 to 39 in good health and a related stem cell transplant donor. This chain links TRBV19 with TRBJ2-7, with 15 bases matching TRBD2. This chain's CDR3 is CASSPGLAGGIGEQYF. As DNA, the CDR3 is TGTGCCAGTAGTCCGGGACTAGCGGGGGGAATTGGCGAGCAGTACTTC.